These 5 T cell receptor beta chains were all obtained from the same sample, sequenced in a study of spatial heterogeneity in lung cancer (dated 2019 in TCRdb). According to the study, the label for this sample's time point signals: sample taken at primary tumor resection. The method was 5' RACE. For sequencing, a NextSeq 500 was employed. The public sequencing data were trimmed at Q25 with fastp and processed into clonotypes with MiXCR by TCRdb, which kept only in-frame beta chains. For every CDR3 protein sequence, its rows merge into one entry that carries the most common genes and DNA. A total of approximately 6,300 distinct CDR3 sequences appear in this sample, about 12% of them only once. The ten largest clones represent around 21% of the sample. The sequencing here drew on normal lung tissue next to the tumor, taken at surgery. Receptors originate from a female donor with early-stage non-small cell lung cancer.

By sample fraction, this clonotype is medium-sized. The rearrangement joins TRBV4-3 to TRBJ1-2; D ambiguous. This CDR3 contains 15 residues. CDR1 and CDR2 (germline): LGHNA, YSLEER. V was shortened by 4 bases and J by 4 bases, with 16 bases between the two germline ends. This CDR3 reads CASSRESGVLYGYTF. In DNA, the CDR3 is TGCGCCAGCAGCCGAGAATCTGGTGTACTCTATGGCTACACCTTC.

This clonotype was detected many times. V gene TRBV4-2 combines with J gene TRBJ2-3; 9 bases match TRBD2. This CDR3 has 18 amino acids. Germline CDR1 is LGHNA and CDR2 is YNFKEQ. With V trimmed by 1 base and J by 4 bases, 12 bases remained unmatched. The CDR3 DNA sequence: TGTGCCAGCAGCCAAGGATTTGTCCGGCGGGGGGGTCCAGATACGCAGTATTTT. This translates into CASSQGFVRRGGPDTQYF.

By proportion, this clonotype is medium-sized. The chain carries TRBV6-2 or TRBV6-3 and TRBJ2-7, with D possibly TRBD1 on 6 matching bases. CDR3 length: 14 residues. In germline, CDR1 is MNHEY, CDR2 SVGEGT. Between the trimmed V and J ends, which lost 6 bases and 0 bases, there was a span of 12 bases. This chain's CDR3 is CASSGQPPSYEQYV. CDR3 nucleotide sequence: TGTGCCAGCAGCGGACAGCCTCCCTCCTACGAGCAGTACGTC.

By share of the sample, this clonotype is medium-sized. The V and J genes are TRBV7-2 and TRBJ2-3; possible D gene TRBD1, 6 bases. V gave up 5 bases and J gave up 4 bases, with 13 bases separating them. The CDR3 has 14 amino acids. Germline CDR1 SGHTA, CDR2 FQGNSA. Here the CDR3 reads CASSPVRGADTQYF. In nucleotides, the CDR3 is TGTGCCAGCAGCCCGGTCAGGGGAGCAGATACGCAGTATTTT.

V and J are TRBV7-3 and TRBJ2-1; 11 bases fit TRBD2. This CDR3 spans 19 amino acids. Germline trimming cut 2 bases from V and 0 bases from J; bases unmatched to any gene: 9. Germline CDR1 and CDR2: SGHTA and FQGTGA. In DNA form, the CDR3 reads TGTGCCAGCAGCTTAGTTCTAGCGGGAGGACCTAGCTCCTACAATGAGCAGTTCTTC. Residues: CASSLVLAGGPSSYNEQFF.